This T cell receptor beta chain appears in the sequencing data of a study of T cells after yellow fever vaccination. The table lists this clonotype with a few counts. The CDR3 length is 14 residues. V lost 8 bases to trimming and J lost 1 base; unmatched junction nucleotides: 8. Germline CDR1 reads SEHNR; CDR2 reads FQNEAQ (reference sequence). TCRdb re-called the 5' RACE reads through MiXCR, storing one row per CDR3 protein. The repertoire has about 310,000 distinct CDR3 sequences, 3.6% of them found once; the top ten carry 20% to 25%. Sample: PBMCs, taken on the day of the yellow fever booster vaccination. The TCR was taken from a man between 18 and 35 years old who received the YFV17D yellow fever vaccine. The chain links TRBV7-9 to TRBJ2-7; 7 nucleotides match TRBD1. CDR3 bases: TGTGCCAGCGGCACGTCGGGACAGTCCTACGAGCAGTACTTC. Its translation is CASGTSGQSYEQYF.